A selection of T cell receptor beta chains follows, all from one sample in a study of control samples from healthy donors and cancer patients. Clones were sequenced by immunoSEQ multiplex PCR, and TCRdb holds only the in-frame ones, with some missing. The table records over 100,000 clones, approximately 92% of them present only once. The sample was blood. These receptors were taken from a woman in her fifties or sixties in good health. Each CDR3 is given with its conserved first and last residue. Rows may omit the clone size; those that give it use once, few, many or a size class.

J gene,V gene,clone size,CDR3 protein
TRBJ2-1,TRBV5-1,NA,CASSLEGIVTGYNEQFF
TRBJ2-2,TRBV3-1/TRBV3-2,NA,CASSQAQRGAYTGELFF
TRBJ2-3,TRBV10-3,NA,CAISDKDTQYF
TRBJ1-1,TRBV19,NA,CASSKRGRTEAFF
TRBJ1-1,TRBV11-2,NA,CASSDRDRGPPEAFF
TRBJ1-6,TRBV5-1,NA,CASSLDAGQGSSPLHF
TRBJ2-2,TRBV28,NA,CASSFFGANTGELFF
TRBJ1-5,TRBV6-6,NA,CASSLDLFQPQHF
TRBJ1-1,TRBV10-2,NA,CASSRQEHTEAFF
TRBJ2-5,TRBV6-1,NA,CASSELMGGRETQYF
TRBJ2-7,TRBV2,NA,CASSRTGGPYEQYF
TRBJ1-1,TRBV28,NA,CASAANTEAFF
TRBJ1-2,TRBV19,NA,CASSMSGRGFGYTF
TRBJ1-1,TRBV3-1/TRBV3-2,NA,CASSSGQGITSFAEAFF
TRBJ2-2,TRBV11-2,NA,CASSFRDRVSNTGELFF
TRBJ2-7,TRBV10-2,NA,CASTPTGSPYEQYF
TRBJ1-5,TRBV19,few,CASSVGWNQPQHF
TRBJ1-1,TRBV13,NA,CASSLVDTEAFF
TRBJ1-3,TRBV4-1,few,CASSGGVSGNTIYF
TRBJ1-5,TRBV20-1,NA,CSASTFEAGSNQPQHF
TRBJ1-4,TRBV28,few,CASSQTGLLNEKLFF
TRBJ2-2,TRBV30,NA,CAWSAILAGIGELFF
TRBJ1-6,TRBV27,NA,CASSLVTGGNSPLHF
TRBJ1-2,TRBV6-4,NA,CASSFLHTGYPYGYTF
TRBJ1-2,TRBV25-1,NA,CASSEAGGAIYGYTF
TRBJ1-5,TRBV28,NA,CASSFGQGMYTNQPQHF
TRBJ1-5,TRBV28,NA,CASTRPRGGLQPQHF
TRBJ2-3,TRBV25-1,NA,CASSATDTQYF
TRBJ1-4,TRBV11-2,NA,CASTLGGGNEKLFF
TRBJ2-7,TRBV27,NA,CASSLLSGEHEQYF
TRBJ1-1,TRBV6-6,NA,CASSSRQGNTEAFF
TRBJ1-2,TRBV6-5,NA,CASSYYGTGGMSYTF
TRBJ1-5,TRBV7-8,NA,CASSLARGNQPQHF
TRBJ2-1,TRBV6-7,NA,CASSYPTSGRIDNEQFF
TRBJ2-1,TRBV5-1,NA,CASSPGTDSYNEQFF
TRBJ2-1,TRBV2,NA,CARDTGVGRNEQFF
TRBJ1-2,TRBV7-9,NA,CASSLMQGQALTHGYTF
TRBJ2-7,TRBV5-1,NA,CASSLDASGSYEQYF
TRBJ2-3,TRBV2,once,CASTLETDTQYF
TRBJ2-1,TRBV7-8,NA,CASSLAGGWGPNEQFF
TRBJ2-2,TRBV4-1,NA,CASSQVEGGELFF
TRBJ2-7,TRBV27,NA,CASRGTIDLSHEQYF
TRBJ1-1,TRBV6-6,few,CASSQHAGLNTEAFF
TRBJ2-3,TRBV18,NA,CASSAGIGTDTQYF
TRBJ1-2,TRBV29-1,NA,CSVGTGNHGYTF